This T cell receptor beta chain was sequenced in a study of T cell repertoires in cytomegalovirus infection. Overall study: Selection of CMV epitopes for the study included recently identified HLA-C-restricted and well-studied HLA-B-restricted ones. Study-wide points: The ex vivo response was dominated by HLA-C-restricted CMV-specific TCR beta clonotypes.

Trimming took 11 bases from V and 2 from J, leaving 16 bases between them. The CDR3 contains 14 residues. CDR1 is ENHRY, CDR2 SYGVKD, per germline. Comments on this clonotype: Antigen specificity is unknown.

In TCRdb, the reads were re-called with MiXCR into one record per CDR3 protein. The table includes roughly 800,000 distinct CDR3 sequences, 25% to 35% detected once. The clonotype originates from a human donor in good health (CMV status not recorded). Some clones in this sample may be carry-over from other donors' samples. The chain links TRBV10-3 to TRBJ1-3; D is perhaps TRBD1 (5 bases). Sequencing used cultured CD8+ T cells from PBMCs, obtained from culture after CMV antigen stimulation. The CDR3 here is CAGGGDYTGNTIYF. CDR3 in DNA: TGTGCCGGAGGAGGGGATTATACTGGAAACACCATATATTTT.